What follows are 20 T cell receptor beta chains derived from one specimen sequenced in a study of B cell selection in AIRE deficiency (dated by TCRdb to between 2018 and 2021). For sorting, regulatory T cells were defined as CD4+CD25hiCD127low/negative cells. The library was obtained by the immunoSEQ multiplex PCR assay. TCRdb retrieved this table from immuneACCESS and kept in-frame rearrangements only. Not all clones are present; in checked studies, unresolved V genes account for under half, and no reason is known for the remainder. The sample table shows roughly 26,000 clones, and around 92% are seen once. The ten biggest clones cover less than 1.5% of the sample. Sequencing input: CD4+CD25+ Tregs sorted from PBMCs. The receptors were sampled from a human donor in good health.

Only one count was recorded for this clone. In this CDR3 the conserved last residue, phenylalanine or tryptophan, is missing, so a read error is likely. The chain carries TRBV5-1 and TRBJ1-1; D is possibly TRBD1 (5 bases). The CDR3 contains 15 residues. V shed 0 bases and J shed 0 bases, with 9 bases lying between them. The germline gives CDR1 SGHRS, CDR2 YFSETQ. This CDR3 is CASSLAMTVNTEAFL. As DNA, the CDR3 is TGCGCCAGCAGCTTGGCAATGACAGTGAACACTGAAGCTTTCCTT.

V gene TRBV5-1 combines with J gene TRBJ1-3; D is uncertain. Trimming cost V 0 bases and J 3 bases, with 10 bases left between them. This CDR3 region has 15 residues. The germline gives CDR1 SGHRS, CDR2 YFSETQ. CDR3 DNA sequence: TGCGCCAGCAGCTTGGTAGGCCAGTATGGAAACACCATATATTTT. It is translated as CASSLVGQYGNTIYF. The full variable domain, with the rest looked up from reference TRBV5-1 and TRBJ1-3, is KAGVTQTPRYLIKTRGQQVTLSCSPISGHRSVSWYQQTPGQGLQFLFEYFSETQRNKGNFPGRFSGRQFSNSRSEMNVSTLELGDSALYLCASSLVGQYGNTIYFGEGSWLTVV.

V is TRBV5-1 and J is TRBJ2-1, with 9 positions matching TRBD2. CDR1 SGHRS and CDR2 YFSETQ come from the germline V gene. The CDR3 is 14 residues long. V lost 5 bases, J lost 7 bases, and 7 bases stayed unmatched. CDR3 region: CASRQRGAGNEQFF. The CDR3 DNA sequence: TGCGCCAGCAGACAGCGGGGGGCAGGGAATGAGCAGTTCTTC.

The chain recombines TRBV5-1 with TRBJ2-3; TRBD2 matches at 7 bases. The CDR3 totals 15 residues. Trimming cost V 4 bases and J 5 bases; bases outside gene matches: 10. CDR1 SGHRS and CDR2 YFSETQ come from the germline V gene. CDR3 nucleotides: TGCGCCAGCAGCCGAAGCGGGAAGGGTCAAGATACGCAGTATTTT. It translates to CASSRSGKGQDTQYF.

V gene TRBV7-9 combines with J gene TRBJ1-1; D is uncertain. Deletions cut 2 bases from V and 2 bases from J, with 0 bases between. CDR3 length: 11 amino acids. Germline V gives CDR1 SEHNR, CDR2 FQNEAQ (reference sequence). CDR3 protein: CASSLNTEAFF. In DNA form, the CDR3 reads TGTGCCAGCAGCTTAAACACTGAAGCTTTCTTT.

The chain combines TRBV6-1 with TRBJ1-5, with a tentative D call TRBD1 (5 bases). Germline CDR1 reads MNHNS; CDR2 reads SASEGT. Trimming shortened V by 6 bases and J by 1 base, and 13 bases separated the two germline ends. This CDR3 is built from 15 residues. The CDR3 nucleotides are TGTGCCAGCAGGAGGGGACTGATCAGCAATCAGCCCCAGCATTTT. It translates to CASRRGLISNQPQHF.

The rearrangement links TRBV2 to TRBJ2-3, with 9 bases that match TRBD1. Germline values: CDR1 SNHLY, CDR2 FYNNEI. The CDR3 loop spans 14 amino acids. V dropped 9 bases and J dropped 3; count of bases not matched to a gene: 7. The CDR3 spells CASDRGGITDTQYF. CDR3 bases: TGTGCCAGTGACAGGGGGGGGATTACAGATACGCAGTATTTT.

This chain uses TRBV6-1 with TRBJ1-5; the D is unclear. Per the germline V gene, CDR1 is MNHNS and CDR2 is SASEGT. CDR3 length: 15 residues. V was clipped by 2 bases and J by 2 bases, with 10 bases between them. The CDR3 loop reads CASSEIGRGNQPQHF. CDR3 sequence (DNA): TGTGCCAGCAGTGAAATCGGGAGGGGCAATCAGCCCCAGCATTTT.

CDR3 sequence (DNA): TGTGCCAGCACCGGAACCTATAATTCACCCCTCCACTTT. It yields the protein CASTGTYNSPLHF. The V and J genes are TRBV2 and TRBJ1-6; D is unclear. Germline lookup yields CDR1 SNHLY and CDR2 FYNNEI. The CDR3 length is 13 residues. V shed 7 bases and J shed 2 bases, with 6 bases lying between them.

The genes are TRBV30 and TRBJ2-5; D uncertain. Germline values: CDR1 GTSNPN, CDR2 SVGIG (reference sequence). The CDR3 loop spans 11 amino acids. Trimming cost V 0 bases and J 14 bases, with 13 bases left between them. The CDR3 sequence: CAWSVGSLSYF. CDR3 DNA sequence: TGTGCCTGGAGTGTAGGTTCGCTTTCCTACTTC.

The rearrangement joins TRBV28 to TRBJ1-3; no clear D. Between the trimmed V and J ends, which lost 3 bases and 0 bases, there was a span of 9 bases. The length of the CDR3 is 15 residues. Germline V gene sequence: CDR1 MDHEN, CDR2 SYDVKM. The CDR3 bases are TGTGCCAGCAGTTTTCGACCGGTCTCTGGAAACACCATATATTTT. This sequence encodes CASSFRPVSGNTIYF. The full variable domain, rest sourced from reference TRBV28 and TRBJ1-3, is DVKVTQSSRYLVKRTGEKVFLECVQDMDHENMFWYRQDPGLGLRLIYFSYDVKMKEKGDIPEGYSVSREKKERFSLILESASTNQTSMYLCASSFRPVSGNTIYFGEGSWLTVV.

CDR3 amino acids: CASAGQRAFF. The DNA for the CDR3 is TGTGCCAGCGCCGGGCAACGGGCTTTCTTT. This chain links TRBV27 with TRBJ1-1; D ambiguous. V lost 8 bases and J lost 11, with 12 bases in between. Germline V gene lookup returns CDR1 MNHEY and CDR2 SMNVEV (reference sequence). The CDR3 is 10 amino acids.

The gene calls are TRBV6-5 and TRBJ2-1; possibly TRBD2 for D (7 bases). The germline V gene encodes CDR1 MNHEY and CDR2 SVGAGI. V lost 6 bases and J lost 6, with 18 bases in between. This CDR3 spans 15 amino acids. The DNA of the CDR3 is TGTGCCAGCAGACCCCACCGAGGGGGGGCCAATGAGCAGTTCTTC. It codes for CASRPHRGGANEQFF.

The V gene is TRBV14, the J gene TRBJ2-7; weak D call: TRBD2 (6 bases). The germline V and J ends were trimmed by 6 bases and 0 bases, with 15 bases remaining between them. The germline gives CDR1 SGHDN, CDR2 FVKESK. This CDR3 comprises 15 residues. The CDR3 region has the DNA TGTGCCAGCAGTCGCGGGACTCCCGACTCCTACGAGCAGTACTTC. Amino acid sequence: CASSRGTPDSYEQYF. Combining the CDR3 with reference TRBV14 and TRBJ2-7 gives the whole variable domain EAGVTQFPSHSVIEKGQTVTLRCDPISGHDNLYWYRRVMGKEIKFLLHFVKESKQDESGMPNNRFLAERTGGTYSTLKVQPAELEDSGVYFCASSRGTPDSYEQYFGPGTRLTVT.

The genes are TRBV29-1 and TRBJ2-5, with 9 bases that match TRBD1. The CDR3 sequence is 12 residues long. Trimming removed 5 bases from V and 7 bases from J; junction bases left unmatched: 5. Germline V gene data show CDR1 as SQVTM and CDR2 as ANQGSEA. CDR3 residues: CSVWTGEVTQYF. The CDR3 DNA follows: TGCAGCGTTTGGACAGGGGAAGTGACCCAGTACTTC.

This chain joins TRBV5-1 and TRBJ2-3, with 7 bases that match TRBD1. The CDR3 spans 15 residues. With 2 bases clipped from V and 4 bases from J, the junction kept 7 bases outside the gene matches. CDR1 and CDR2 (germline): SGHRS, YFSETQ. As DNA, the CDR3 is TGCGCCAGCAGCTTTAGGGGGACAGAAGCAGATACGCAGTATTTT. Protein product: CASSFRGTEADTQYF.

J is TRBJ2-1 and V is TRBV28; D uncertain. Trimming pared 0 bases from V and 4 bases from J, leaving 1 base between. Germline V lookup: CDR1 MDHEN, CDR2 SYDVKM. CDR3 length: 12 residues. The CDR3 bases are TGTGCCAGCAGTTTATGGTACAATGAGCAGTTCTTC. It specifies CASSLWYNEQFF.

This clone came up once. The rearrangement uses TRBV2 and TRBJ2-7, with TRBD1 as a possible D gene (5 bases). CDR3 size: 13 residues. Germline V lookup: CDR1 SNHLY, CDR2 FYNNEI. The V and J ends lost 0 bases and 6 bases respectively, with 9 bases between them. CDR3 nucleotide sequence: TGTGCCAGCAGTGAAGCGCTTGACAGCGAGCAGTACTTC. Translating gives CASSEALDSEQYF.

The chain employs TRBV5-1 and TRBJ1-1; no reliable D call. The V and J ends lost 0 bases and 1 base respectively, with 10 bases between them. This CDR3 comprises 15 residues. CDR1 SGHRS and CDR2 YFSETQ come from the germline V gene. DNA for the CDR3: TGCGCCAGCAGCTTGGCCCCAGGCCAGAACACTGAAGCTTTCTTT. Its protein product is CASSLAPGQNTEAFF.

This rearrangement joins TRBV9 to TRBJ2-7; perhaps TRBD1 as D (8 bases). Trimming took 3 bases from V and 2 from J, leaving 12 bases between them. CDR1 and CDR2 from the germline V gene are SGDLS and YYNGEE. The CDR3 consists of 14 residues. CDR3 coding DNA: TGTGCCAGCAGCGCGGGGGGACAGGCCTACGAGCAGTACTTC. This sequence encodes CASSAGGQAYEQYF. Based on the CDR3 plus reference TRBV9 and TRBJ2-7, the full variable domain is DSGVTQTPKHLITATGQRVTLRCSPRSGDLSVYWYQQSLDQGLQFLIQYYNGEERAKGNILERFSAQQFPDLHSELNLSSLELGDSALYFCASSAGGQAYEQYFGPGTRLTVT.